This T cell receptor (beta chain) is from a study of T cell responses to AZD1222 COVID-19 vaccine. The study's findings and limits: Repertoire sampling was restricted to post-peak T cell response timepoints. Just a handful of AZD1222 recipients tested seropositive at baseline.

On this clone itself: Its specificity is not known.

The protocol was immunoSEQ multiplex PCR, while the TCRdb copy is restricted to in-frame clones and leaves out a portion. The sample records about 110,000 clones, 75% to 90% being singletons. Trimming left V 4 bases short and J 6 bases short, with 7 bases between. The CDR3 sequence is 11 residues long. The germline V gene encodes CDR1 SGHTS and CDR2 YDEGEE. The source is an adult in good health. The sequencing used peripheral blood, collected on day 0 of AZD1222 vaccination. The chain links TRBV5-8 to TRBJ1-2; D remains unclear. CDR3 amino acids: CASSPRDGYTF. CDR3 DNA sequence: TGTGCCAGCAGCCCCCGGGATGGCTACACCTTC.